This note documents a single T cell receptor (beta chain) sequence. Preparation of the TCRbeta library was carried out with unique molecular identifiers. Each CDR3 protein is one row after TCRdb ran MiXCR on the PCR reads. This table holds some 600,000 distinct CDR3 sequences, around 16% found once. This record comes from a study of T-cell reconstitution after alpha-beta-depleted transplantation in children. This CDR3 is 15 amino acids long. The germline V gene encodes CDR1 SGHRS and CDR2 YFSETQ. V was trimmed by 0 bases and J by 8 bases, leaving 16 bases between them. The sequence was obtained from a human donor who donated a stem cell graft to a child with acute myeloid leukemia. The sequences come from PBMCs from the stem cell graft donor, collected from the stem cell graft. The gene calls are TRBV5-1 and TRBJ2-3; weak D call: TRBD2 (6 bases). The CDR3 DNA is TGCGCCAGCAGCTTGGGTACGGAGGAAGCGGGTACGCAGTATTTT. Encoded protein: CASSLGTEEAGTQYF.